Listed below are T cell receptor beta chains from one sample, sequenced in a study of blood T cell repertoires in COVID-19. Clones were read by immunoSEQ multiplex PCR, and TCRdb kept only the in-frame ones, dropping some. The table records some 150,000 clones, around four fifths of them present only once. The specimen was peripheral blood. The receptors were gathered from a human donor in a cohort sampled during active COVID-19. CDR3s include the opening cysteine and the closing phenylalanine or tryptophan. The D gene is left open where the match is weak. The size of a clone is reported for some rows only, either as once, few or many, or as a class for expanded clones.

V gene: TRBV6-5; clone size: NA; J gene: TRBJ1-3; D gene: NA; CDR3 DNA: TGTGCCAGCAGCGGAGGGGATCTTATAGGAAACACCATATATTTT; CDR3 protein: CASSGGDLIGNTIYF
V gene: TRBV19; clone size: NA; J gene: TRBJ1-2; D gene: NA; CDR3 DNA: TGTGCCAGTAGTATAGATACGGCAGGGGCATCAGGCTACACCTTC; CDR3 protein: CASSIDTAGASGYTF
V gene: TRBV7-9; clone size: NA; J gene: TRBJ2-1; D gene: NA; CDR3 DNA: TGTGCCAGCAGCTTAGATGTCGATGAGCAGTTCTTC; CDR3 protein: CASSLDVDEQFF
V gene: TRBV29-1; clone size: NA; J gene: TRBJ2-7; D gene: TRBD1; CDR3 DNA: TGCAGCGTTAGAGCAGGGGGCTCCTACGAGCAGTACTTC; CDR3 protein: CSVRAGGSYEQYF
V gene: TRBV11-2; clone size: few; J gene: TRBJ2-1; D gene: NA; CDR3 DNA: TGTGCCAGCAGCTTACACTACTTGGGTGAGCAGTTCTTC; CDR3 protein: CASSLHYLGEQFF
V gene: TRBV18; clone size: NA; J gene: TRBJ1-1; D gene: TRBD1; CDR3 DNA: TGTGCCAGCTCCCCGGGACAGACTGAAGCTTTCTTT; CDR3 protein: CASSPGQTEAFF
V gene: TRBV7-9; clone size: NA; J gene: TRBJ1-1; D gene: NA; CDR3 DNA: TGTGCCAGCAGCTTGTTCTCACAGAACACTGAAGCTTTCTTT; CDR3 protein: CASSLFSQNTEAFF
V gene: TRBV3-1/TRBV3-2; clone size: once; J gene: TRBJ1-5; D gene: NA; CDR3 DNA: TGTGCCAGCAGCCAACCAGGTAATCAGCCCCAGCATTTT; CDR3 protein: CASSQPGNQPQHF
V gene: TRBV10-2; clone size: NA; J gene: TRBJ2-5; D gene: TRBD1; CDR3 DNA: TGCGCCAGCAGGGACAGGGGCAGGGGAGAGACCCAGTACTTC; CDR3 protein: CASRDRGRGETQYF
V gene: TRBV4-2; clone size: NA; J gene: TRBJ1-1; D gene: TRBD1; CDR3 DNA: TGTGCCAGCAGCCAAGCGACAGGGGCTCCCAACACTGAAGCTTTCTTT; CDR3 protein: CASSQATGAPNTEAFF
V gene: TRBV2; clone size: NA; J gene: TRBJ1-3; D gene: NA; CDR3 DNA: TGTGCCAGAACAGGAGCCTCTGGAAACACCATATATTTT; CDR3 protein: CARTGASGNTIYF
V gene: TRBV19; clone size: NA; J gene: TRBJ2-3; D gene: TRBD1; CDR3 DNA: TGTGCCAGCGCGAAGGGGACAGGGGGCCCAGATACGCAGTATTTT; CDR3 protein: CASAKGTGGPDTQYF
V gene: TRBV19; clone size: NA; J gene: TRBJ2-2; D gene: NA; CDR3 DNA: TGTGCCAGTAGTATCGGCAGGGGAAACACCGGGGAGCTGTTTTTT; CDR3 protein: CASSIGRGNTGELFF
V gene: TRBV5-1; clone size: NA; J gene: TRBJ2-5; D gene: TRBD2; CDR3 DNA: TGCGCCAGCAGCGACCGCCTAGCGGGAGGGCCGGGAGAGACCCAGTACTTC; CDR3 protein: CASSDRLAGGPGETQYF
V gene: TRBV5-4; clone size: NA; J gene: TRBJ2-3; D gene: NA; CDR3 DNA: TGTGCCAGCAGCTTGGACTTACTAGGTAGCTCAGATACGCAGTATTTT; CDR3 protein: CASSLDLLGSSDTQYF
V gene: TRBV29-1; clone size: NA; J gene: TRBJ2-5; D gene: NA; CDR3 DNA: TGCAGCGTTGGCACGGCGGTAGCCGGAGAGACCCAGTACTTC; CDR3 protein: CSVGTAVAGETQYF
V gene: TRBV7-9; clone size: NA; J gene: TRBJ1-2; D gene: TRBD1; CDR3 DNA: TGTGCCAGCAGCGGACAGGGGCACAGTGATGGCTACACCTTC; CDR3 protein: CASSGQGHSDGYTF
V gene: TRBV30; clone size: NA; J gene: TRBJ1-1; D gene: NA; CDR3 DNA: TGTGCCTGTAACCACCAGGGCACTGAAGCTTTCTTT; CDR3 protein: CACNHQGTEAFF